This T cell receptor (beta chain) was sequenced during a study of T cells after yellow fever vaccination. Overall study context: Where fractions had low cell numbers, libraries were prepared from them with the SMART-Seq v4 Ultra Low Input RNA kit. General study results and limits: Only a minor proportion of clonotypes was detected across both CD4 and CD8 compartments. When the response was secondary, it was weaker but reached its peak faster, day 5 versus 15. Abundant contaminating clonotypes from the bulk population could appear in FACS-sorted repertoires.

TCRdb fed the 5' RACE reads into MiXCR, producing one record per CDR3 protein. Of some 350,000 distinct CDR3 sequences in the sample, roughly 4.3% are singletons; the top ten hold 20% to 30%. This clonotype was seen a handful of times. Its specificity is unknown. Germline values: CDR1 SNHLY, CDR2 FYNNEI. Trimming cost V 7 bases and J 3 bases, with 13 bases left between them. There are 13 residues in the CDR3. The genes are TRBV2 and TRBJ2-7, with no clear D. The sample consisted of PBMCs, taken 5 days after the yellow fever booster vaccination. The receptor comes from a man aged 18 to 29 who received the YFV17D yellow fever vaccine. CDR3 DNA: TGTGCCAGCACCAGCCTCACCAGCTACGAGCAGTACTTC. Protein: CASTSLTSYEQYF.